This TCR beta chain came from a study of T cells after posttransplantation cyclophosphamide. Whole-study results and caveats: Donor-recipient repertoire similarity was low at 1-2 months, rising over year one.

A note on this clone: The antigen is unknown.

Repertoires were generated with immunoSEQ multiplex PCR, while TCRdb's copy carries only in-frame clones and drops some. The sample holds 25,000 to 35,000 clones, and no clone turns up only once. The V end was cut by 2 bases, the J end by 6 bases, with 7 bases between. CDR3 length equals 12 residues. This receptor was obtained from a woman aged 55-70 years in good health, CMV-negative, and a related stem cell transplant donor. The gene calls are TRBV12-3 or TRBV12-4 and TRBJ1-1; D gene unclear. Sequences were obtained from PBMCs. The CDR3 loop reads CASSLIESEAFF. In DNA, the CDR3 is TGTGCCAGCAGTTTAATAGAGTCTGAAGCTTTCTTT.